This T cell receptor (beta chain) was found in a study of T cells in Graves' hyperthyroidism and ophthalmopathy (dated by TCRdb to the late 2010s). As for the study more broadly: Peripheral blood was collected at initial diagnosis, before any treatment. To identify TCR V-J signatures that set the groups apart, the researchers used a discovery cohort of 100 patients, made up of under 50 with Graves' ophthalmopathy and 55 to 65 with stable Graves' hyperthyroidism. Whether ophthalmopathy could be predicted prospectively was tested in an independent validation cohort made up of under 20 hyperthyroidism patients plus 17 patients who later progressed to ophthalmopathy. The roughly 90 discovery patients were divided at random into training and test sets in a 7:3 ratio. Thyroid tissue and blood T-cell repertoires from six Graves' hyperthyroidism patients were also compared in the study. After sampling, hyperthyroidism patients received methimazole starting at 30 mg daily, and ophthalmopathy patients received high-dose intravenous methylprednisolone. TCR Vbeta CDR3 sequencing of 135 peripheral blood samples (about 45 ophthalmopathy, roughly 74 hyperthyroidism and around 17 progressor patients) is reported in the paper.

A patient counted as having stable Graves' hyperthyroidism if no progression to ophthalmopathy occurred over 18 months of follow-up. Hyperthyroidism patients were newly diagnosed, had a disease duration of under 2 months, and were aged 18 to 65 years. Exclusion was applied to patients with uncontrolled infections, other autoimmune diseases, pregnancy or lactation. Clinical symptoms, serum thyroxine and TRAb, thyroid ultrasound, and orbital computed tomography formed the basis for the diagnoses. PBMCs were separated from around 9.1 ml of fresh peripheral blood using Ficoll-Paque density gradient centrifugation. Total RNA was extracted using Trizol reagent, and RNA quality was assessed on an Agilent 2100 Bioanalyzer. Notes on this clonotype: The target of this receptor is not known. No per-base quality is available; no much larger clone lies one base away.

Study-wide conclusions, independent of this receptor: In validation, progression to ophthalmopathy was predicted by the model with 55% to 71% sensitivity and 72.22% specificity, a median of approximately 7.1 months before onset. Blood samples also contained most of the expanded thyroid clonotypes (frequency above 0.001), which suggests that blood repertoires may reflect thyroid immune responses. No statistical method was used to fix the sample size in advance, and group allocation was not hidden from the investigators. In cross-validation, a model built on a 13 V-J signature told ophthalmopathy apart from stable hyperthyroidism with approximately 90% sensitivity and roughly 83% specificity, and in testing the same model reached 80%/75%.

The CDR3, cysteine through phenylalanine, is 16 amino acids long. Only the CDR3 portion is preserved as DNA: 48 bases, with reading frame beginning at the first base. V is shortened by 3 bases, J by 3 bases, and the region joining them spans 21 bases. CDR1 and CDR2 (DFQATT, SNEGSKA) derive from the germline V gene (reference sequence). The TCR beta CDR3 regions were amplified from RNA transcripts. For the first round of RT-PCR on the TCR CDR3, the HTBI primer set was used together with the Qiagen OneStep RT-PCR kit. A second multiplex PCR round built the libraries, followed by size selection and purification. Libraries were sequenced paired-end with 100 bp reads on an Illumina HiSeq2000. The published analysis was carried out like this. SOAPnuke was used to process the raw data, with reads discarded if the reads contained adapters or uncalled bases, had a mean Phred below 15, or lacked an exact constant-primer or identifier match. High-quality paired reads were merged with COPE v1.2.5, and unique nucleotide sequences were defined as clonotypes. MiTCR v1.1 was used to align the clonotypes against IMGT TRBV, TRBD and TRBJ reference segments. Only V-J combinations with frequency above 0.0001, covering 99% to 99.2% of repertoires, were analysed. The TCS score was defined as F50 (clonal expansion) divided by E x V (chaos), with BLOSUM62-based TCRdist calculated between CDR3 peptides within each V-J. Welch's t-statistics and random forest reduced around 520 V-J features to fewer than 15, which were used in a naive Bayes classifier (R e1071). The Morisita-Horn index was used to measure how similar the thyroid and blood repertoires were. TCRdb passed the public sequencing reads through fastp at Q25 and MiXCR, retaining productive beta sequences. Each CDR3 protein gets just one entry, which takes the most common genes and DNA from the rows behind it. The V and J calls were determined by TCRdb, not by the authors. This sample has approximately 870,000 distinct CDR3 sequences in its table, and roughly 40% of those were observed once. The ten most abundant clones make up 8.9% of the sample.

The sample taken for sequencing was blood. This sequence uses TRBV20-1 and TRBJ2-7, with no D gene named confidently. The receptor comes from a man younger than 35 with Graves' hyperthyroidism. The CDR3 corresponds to CSASREVVGIYYEQYF. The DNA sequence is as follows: TGCAGTGCTAGTAGGGAAGTGGTGGGGATATACTACGAGCAGTACTTC.